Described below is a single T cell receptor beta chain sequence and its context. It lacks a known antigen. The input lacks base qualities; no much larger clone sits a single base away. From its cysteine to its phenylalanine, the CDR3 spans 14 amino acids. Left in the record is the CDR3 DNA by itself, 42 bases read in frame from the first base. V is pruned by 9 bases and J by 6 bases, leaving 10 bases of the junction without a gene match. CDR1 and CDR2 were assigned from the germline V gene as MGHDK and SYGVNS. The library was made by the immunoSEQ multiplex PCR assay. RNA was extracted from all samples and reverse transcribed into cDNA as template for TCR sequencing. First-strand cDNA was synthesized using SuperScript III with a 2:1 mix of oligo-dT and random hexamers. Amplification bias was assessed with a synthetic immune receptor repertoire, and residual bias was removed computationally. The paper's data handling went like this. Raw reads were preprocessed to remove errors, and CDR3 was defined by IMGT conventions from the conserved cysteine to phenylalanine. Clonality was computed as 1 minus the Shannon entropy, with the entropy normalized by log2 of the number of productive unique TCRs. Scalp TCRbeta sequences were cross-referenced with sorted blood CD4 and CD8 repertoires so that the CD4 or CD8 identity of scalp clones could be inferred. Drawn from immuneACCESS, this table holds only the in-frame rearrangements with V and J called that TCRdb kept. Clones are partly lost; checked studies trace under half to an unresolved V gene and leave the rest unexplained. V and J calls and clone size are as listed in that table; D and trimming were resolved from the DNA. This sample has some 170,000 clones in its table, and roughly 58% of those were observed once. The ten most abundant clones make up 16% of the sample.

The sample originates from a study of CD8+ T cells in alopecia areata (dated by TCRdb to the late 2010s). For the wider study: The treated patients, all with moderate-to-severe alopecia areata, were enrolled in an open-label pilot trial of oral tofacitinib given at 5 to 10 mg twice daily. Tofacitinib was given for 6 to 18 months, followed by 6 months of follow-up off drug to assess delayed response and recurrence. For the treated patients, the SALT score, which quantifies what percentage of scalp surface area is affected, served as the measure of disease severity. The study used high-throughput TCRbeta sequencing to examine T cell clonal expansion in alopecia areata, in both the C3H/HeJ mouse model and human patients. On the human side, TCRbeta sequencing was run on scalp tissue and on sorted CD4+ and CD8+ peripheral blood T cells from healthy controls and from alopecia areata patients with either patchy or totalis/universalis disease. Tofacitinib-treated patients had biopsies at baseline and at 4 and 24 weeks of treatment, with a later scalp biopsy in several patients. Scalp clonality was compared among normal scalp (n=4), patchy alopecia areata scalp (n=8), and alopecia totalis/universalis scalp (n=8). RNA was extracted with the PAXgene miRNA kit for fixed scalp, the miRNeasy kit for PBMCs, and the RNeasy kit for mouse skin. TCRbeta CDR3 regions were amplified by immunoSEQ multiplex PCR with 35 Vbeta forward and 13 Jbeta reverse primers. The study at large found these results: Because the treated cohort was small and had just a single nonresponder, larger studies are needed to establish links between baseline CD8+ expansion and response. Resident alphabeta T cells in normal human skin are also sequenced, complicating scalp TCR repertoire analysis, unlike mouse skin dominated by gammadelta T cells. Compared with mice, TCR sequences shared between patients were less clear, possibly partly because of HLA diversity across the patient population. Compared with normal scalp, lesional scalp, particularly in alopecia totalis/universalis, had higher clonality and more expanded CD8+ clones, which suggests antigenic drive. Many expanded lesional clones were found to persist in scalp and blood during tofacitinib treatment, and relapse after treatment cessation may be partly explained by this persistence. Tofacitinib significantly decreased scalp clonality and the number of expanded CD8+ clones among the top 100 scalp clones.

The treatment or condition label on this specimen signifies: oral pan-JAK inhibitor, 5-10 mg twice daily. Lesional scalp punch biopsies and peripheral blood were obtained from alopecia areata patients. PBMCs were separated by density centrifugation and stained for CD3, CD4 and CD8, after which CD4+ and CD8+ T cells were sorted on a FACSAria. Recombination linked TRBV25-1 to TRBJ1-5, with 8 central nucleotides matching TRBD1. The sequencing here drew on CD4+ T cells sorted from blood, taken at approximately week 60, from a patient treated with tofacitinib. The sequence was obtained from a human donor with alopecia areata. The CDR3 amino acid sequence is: CASTGQGSLQPQHF. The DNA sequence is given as TGTGCCAGTACCGGACAGGGATCGCTTCAGCCCCAGCATTTT.